These T cell receptor beta chains were read from a single sample in a study of regulatory T cells in long-lasting Graves disease. TCRdb re-called the multiplex PCR reads through MiXCR, storing one row per CDR3 protein. The sample shows roughly 400,000 distinct CDR3 sequences, 21% of them seen only once. The starting material was peripheral blood mononuclear cells (PBMCs), obtained when the disease was refractory, from a patient treated with antithyroid drugs. Source of these receptors: a female donor with Graves disease. CDR3s include the opening cysteine and the closing phenylalanine or tryptophan. D genes are given only for firm matches.

length | D | V | CDR3
16 | TRBD1 | TRBV5-6 | CASSFDAGTGHGELFF
12 | - | TRBV28 | CASTTDSDEQYF
14 | TRBD2 | TRBV6-1 | CASIPWSGGNEQFF
14 | TRBD2 | TRBV6-1 | CASSGLAGFYEQYF
16 | TRBD2 | TRBV6-5 | CASSYSGGSSTGELFF
13 | TRBD1 | TRBV7-2 | CASSADRGYGYTF
15 | - | TRBV14 | CASSQVNGGGTEAFF
11 | - | TRBV19 | CASNRDGEAFF
14 | TRBD1 | TRBV28 | CASRGQGASYGYTF
12 | TRBD2 | TRBV20-1 | CSAGGGYYEQYF
12 | - | TRBV3-1 | CASSHYTGELFF
17 | TRBD2 | TRBV7-9 | CASSPSLGGSNADEQYF
16 | - | TRBV5-1 | CASSLGGVLPSYEQYF
15 | - | TRBV19 | CASSIEGRLNTEAFF